This T cell receptor (beta chain) originates from a study of T cell responses to AZD1222 COVID-19 vaccine. CDR3 length: 13 amino acids. The germline V gene encodes CDR1 KGHSH and CDR2 LQKENI. V shed 3 bases and J 7 bases; nucleotides not matched to a gene: 3. TCRdb's table, derived via immunoSEQ multiplex PCR, lists solely in-frame clones and lacks some. The table shows 85,000 to 110,000 clones, with 91% occurring only once. Remarks on this clone: Its antigen remains unidentified.

General observations from the study: Nearly half of spike-specific TCRs reportedly target unmutated variant regions. White British donors predominated, females outnumbered males, and clonal diversity was possibly underestimated. Samples come after the peak T cell response, not at day 14. Distributed over spike, vaccine-associated CD4 TCRs predominated at 160-218 and 743-854.

The sequencing here drew on peripheral blood, taken on day 0 of AZD1222 vaccination. The receptor was isolated from an adult in good health. The chain employs TRBV18 and TRBJ2-1; 7 bases match TRBD1. CDR3 coding DNA: TGTGCCAGCTCACCCTTGGACAGGAATGAGCAGTTCTTC. It codes for CASSPLDRNEQFF.